This T cell receptor (beta chain) was captured by sequencing in a study of siplizumab effects on memory and regulatory T cells. Clones were read by immunoSEQ multiplex PCR, and TCRdb kept only the in-frame ones, dropping some. This sample yields more than 75,000 clones, of which 95% to 97% are seen a single time; 0.031% belongs to the top ten. This CDR3 comprises 15 residues. Trimming shortened V by 0 bases and J by 7 bases, and 15 bases separated the two germline ends. CDR1 and CDR2 from the germline V gene are SGDLS and YYNGEE. The origin of this receptor is a human donor in good health. The sample was naive CD4+ T cells sorted from blood. J is TRBJ2-3 and V is TRBV9; D perhaps matches TRBD1 (6 bases). CDR3 residues: CASSVESQGRNTQYF. CDR3 nucleotide sequence: TGTGCCAGCAGCGTAGAATCCCAGGGGCGAAATACGCAGTATTTT.